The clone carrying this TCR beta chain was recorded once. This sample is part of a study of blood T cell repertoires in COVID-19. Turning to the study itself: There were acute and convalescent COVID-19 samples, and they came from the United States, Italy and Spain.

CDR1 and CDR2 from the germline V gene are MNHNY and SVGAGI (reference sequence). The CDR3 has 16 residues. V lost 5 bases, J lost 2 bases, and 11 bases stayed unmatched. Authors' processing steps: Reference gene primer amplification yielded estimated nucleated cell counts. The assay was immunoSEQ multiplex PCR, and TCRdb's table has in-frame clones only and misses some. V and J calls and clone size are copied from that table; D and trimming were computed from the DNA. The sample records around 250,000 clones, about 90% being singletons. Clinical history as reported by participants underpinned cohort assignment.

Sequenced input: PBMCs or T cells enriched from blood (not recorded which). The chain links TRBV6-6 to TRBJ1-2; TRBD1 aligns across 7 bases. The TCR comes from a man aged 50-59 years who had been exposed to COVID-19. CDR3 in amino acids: CASSRTTGVVNYGYTF. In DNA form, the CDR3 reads TGTGCCAGCAGTCGAACTACAGGGGTCGTGAACTATGGCTACACCTTC.